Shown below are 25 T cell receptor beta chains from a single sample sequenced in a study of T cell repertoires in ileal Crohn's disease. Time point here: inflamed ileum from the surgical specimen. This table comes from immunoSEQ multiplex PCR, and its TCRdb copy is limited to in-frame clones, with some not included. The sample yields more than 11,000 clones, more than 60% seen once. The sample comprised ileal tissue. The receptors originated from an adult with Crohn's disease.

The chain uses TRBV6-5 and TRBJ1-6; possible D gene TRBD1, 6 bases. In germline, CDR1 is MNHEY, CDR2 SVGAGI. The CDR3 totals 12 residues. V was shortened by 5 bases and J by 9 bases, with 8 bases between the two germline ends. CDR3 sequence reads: CASSAGASPLHF. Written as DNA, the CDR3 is TGTGCCAGCAGTGCGGGGGCTTCACCCCTCCACTTT.

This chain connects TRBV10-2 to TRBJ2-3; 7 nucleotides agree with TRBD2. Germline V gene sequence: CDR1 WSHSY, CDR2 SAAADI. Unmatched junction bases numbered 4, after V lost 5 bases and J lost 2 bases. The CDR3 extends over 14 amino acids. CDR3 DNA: TGCGCCAGCAGTCCAGCGGGAATCACAGATACGCAGTATTTT. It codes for CASSPAGITDTQYF.

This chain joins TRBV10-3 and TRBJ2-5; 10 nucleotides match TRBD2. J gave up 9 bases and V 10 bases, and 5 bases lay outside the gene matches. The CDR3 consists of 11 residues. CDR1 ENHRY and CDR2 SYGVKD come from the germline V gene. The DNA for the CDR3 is TGTGCCAGAAGCGGGGGGGAGGCCCAGTACTTC. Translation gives CARSGGEAQYF.

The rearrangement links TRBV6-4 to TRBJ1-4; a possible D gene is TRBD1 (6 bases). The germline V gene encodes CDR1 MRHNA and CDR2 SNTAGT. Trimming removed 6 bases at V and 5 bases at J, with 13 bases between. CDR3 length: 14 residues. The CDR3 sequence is CASSVQGFNEKLFF. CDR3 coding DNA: TGTGCCAGCAGCGTACAGGGTTTCAATGAAAAACTGTTTTTT.

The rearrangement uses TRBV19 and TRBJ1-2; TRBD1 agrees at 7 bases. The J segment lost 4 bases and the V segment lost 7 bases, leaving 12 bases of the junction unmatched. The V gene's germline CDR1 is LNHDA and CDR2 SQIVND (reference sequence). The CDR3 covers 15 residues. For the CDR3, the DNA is TGTGCCAGTACCGACAGGGCAGGGAGAGGCTATGGCTACACCTTC. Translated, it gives CASTDRAGRGYGYTF.

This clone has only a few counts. CDR3 protein: CASSSLGNEQFF. The CDR3 DNA reads TGTGCCAGCAGCTCCCTTGGCAATGAGCAGTTCTTC. This chain uses TRBV4-2 with TRBJ2-1; D gene ambiguous. This CDR3 is built from 12 residues. Germline V CDR1 and CDR2: LGHNA, YNFKEQ. Trimming shortened V by 5 bases and J by 6 bases, and 8 bases separated the two germline ends.

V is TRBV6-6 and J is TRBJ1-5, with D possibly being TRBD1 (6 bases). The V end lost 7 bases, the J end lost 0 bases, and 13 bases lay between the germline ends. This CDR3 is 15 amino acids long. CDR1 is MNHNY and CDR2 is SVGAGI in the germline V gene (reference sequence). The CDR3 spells CASTHVRGSNQPQHF. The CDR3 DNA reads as TGTGCCAGCACCCACGTCAGGGGTAGCAATCAGCCCCAGCATTTT.

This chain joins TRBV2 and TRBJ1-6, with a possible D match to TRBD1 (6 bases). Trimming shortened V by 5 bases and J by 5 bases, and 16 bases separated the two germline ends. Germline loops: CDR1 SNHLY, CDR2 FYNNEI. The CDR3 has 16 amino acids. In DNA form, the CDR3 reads TGTGCCAGCAGTCAGAGACGGGACACCGATAATTCACCCCTCCACTTT. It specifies CASSQRRDTDNSPLHF.

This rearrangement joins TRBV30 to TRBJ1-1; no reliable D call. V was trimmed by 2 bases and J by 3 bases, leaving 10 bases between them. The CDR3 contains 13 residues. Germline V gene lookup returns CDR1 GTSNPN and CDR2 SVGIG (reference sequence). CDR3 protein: CAWSRVADTEAFF. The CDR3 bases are TGTGCCTGGAGTAGGGTGGCGGACACTGAAGCTTTCTTT.

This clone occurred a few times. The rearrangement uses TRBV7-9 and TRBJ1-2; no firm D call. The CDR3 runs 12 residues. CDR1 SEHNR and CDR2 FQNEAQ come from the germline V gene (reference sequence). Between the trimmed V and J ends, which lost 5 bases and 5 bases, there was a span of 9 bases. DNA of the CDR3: TGTGCCAGCAGCCTGGGCCCGTATGGCTACACCTTC. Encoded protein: CASSLGPYGYTF. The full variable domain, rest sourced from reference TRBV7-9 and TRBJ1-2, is DTGVSQNPRHKITKRGQNVTFRCDPISEHNRLYWYRQTLGQGPEFLTYFQNEAQLEKSRLLSDRFSAERPKGSFSTLEIQRTEQGDSAMYLCASSLGPYGYTFGSGTRLTVV.

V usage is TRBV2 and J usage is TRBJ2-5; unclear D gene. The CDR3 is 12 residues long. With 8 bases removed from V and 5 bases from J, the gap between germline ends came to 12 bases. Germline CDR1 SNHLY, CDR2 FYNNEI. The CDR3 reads CASGQIRETQYF. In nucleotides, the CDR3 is TGTGCCAGCGGGCAGATCCGGGAGACCCAGTACTTC.

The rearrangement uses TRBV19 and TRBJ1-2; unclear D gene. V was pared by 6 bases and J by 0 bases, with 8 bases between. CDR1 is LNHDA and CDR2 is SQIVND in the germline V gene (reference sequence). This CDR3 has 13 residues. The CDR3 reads CASSLGANYGYTF. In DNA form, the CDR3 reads TGTGCCAGTAGCCTCGGAGCTAACTATGGCTACACCTTC. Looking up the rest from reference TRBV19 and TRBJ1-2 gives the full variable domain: DGGITQSPKYLFRKEGQNVTLSCEQNLNHDAMYWYRQDPGQGLRLIYYSQIVNDFQKGDIAEGYSVSREKKESFPLTVTSAQKNPTAFYLCASSLGANYGYTFGSGTRLTVV.

The CDR3 is CASSPPLTDTQYF. CDR3 DNA: TGTGCCAGCAGTCCCCCCCTGACAGATACGCAGTATTTT. The V call is TRBV6-6, the J call TRBJ2-3, with D hard to call. The germline V gene encodes CDR1 MNHNY and CDR2 SVGAGI (reference sequence). The CDR3 extends over 13 amino acids. With 5 bases removed from V and 3 bases from J, the gap between germline ends came to 9 bases.

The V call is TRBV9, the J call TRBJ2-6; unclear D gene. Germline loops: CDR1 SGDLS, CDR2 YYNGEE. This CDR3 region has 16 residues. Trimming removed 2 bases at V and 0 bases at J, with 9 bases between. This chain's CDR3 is CASSVFFGSGANVLTF. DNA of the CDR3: TGTGCCAGCAGCGTGTTCTTTGGCTCTGGGGCCAACGTCCTGACTTTC.

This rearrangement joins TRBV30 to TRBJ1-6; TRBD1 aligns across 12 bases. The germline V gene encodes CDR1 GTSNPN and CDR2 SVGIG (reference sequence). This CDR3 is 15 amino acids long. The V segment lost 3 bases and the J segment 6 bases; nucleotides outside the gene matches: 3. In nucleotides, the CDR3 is TGTGCCTGGAGCCGGGACAGGGGGCTTAATTCACCCCTCCACTTT. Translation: CAWSRDRGLNSPLHF.

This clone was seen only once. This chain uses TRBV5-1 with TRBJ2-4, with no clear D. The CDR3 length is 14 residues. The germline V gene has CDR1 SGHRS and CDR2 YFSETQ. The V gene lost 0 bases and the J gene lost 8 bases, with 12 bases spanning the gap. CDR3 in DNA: TGCGCCAGCAGCTTGGACTCGGATGAAGACATTCAGTACTTC. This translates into CASSLDSDEDIQYF. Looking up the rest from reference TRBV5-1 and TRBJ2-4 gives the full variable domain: KAGVTQTPRYLIKTRGQQVTLSCSPISGHRSVSWYQQTPGQGLQFLFEYFSETQRNKGNFPGRFSGRQFSNSRSEMNVSTLELGDSALYLCASSLDSDEDIQYFGAGTRLSVL.

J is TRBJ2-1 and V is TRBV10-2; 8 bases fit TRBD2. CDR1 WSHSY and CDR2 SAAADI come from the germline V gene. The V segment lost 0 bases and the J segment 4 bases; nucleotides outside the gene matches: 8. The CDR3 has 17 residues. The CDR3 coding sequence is TGCGCCAGCAGTGAGTCGAGGGTAGCGGGACAATACAATGAGCAGTTCTTC. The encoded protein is CASSESRVAGQYNEQFF.

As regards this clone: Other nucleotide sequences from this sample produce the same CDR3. The CDR3 DNA reads TGTGCCAGCAGCAGCTCGGGCGGAAACTATGGCTACACCTTC. Translating it yields CASSSSGGNYGYTF. The chain carries TRBV7-9 and TRBJ1-2; D not certain. This CDR3 is 14 amino acids long. V shed 5 bases and J shed 2 bases, with 12 bases lying between them. Germline CDR1 reads SEHNR; CDR2 reads FQNEAQ (reference sequence).

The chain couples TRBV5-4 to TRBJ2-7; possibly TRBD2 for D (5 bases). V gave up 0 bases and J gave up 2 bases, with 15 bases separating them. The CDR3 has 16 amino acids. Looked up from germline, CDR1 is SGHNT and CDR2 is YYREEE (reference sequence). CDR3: CASSLAAVGIPYEQYF. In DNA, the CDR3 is TGTGCCAGCAGCTTGGCCGCTGTCGGGATACCCTACGAGCAGTACTTC.

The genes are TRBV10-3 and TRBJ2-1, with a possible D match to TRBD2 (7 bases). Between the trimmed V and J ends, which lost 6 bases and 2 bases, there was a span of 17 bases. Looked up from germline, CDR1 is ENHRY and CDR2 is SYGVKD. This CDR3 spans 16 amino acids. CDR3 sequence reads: CAIRSRGAGPYNEQFF. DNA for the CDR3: TGTGCCATCAGGTCCAGGGGAGCGGGACCCTACAATGAGCAGTTCTTC.

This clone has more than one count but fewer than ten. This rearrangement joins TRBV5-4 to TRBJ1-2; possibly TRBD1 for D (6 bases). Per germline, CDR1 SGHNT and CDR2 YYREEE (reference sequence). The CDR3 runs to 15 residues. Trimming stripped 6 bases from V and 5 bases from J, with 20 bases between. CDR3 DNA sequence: TGTGCCAGCATCTTAAAACCGGACAGTCGATATGGCTACACCTTC. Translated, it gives CASILKPDSRYGYTF. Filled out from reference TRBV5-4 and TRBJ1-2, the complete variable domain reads ETGVTQSPTHLIKTRGQQVTLRCSSQSGHNTVSWYQQALGQGPQFIFQYYREEENGRGNFPPRFSGLQFPNYSSELNVNALELDDSALYLCASILKPDSRYGYTFGSGTRLTVV.

The chain's CDR3 is CASSARLVYNEQFF. Written as DNA, the CDR3 is TGTGCCAGTAGCGCACGACTAGTTTACAATGAGCAGTTCTTC. The chain is built from TRBV19 and TRBJ2-1, with D perhaps TRBD2 (6 bases). CDR3 length equals 14 residues. The V gene's germline CDR1 is LNHDA and CDR2 SQIVND (reference sequence). Trimming shortened V by 6 bases and J by 4 bases, and 13 bases separated the two germline ends.

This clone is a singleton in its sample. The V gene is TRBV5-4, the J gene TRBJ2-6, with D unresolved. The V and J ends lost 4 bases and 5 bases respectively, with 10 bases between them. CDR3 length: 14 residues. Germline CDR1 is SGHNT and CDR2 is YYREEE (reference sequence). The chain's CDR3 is CASSPFFRANVLTF. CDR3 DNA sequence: TGTGCCAGCAGCCCTTTCTTTAGGGCCAACGTCCTGACTTTC.

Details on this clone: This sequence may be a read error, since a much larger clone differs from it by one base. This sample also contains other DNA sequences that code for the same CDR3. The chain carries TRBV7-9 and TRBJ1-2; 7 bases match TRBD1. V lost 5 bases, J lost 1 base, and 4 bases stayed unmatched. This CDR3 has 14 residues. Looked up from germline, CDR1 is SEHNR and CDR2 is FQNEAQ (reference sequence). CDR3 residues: CASSPSGGNYGYTF. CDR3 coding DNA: TGTGCCAGCAGCCCTTCAGGGGGTAACTATGGCTACACCTTC.

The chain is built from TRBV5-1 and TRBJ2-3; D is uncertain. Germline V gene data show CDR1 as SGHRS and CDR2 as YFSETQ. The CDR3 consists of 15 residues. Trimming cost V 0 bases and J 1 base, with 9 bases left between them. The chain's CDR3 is CASSLAGRGTDTQYF. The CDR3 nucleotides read TGCGCCAGCAGCTTGGCGGGTCGGGGCACAGATACGCAGTATTTT.